Shown below are 9 T cell receptor beta chains from a single sample sequenced in a study of blood T cells in healthy people across ages. Then a second PCR, running roughly 6 to 12 cycles, was carried out with a sample-barcoded 5' primer and a J-beta primer mix. In TCRdb, the 5' RACE reads were re-called with MiXCR into one record per CDR3 protein. The profile shows 750,000 or so distinct CDR3 sequences, roughly 25% of them singletons. The data were also submitted as part of a second study, on T cells of mothers and their children.

Sequencing was done on a sample of blood. The receptor source for this set is a boy between 10 and 17 years old in good health.

V and J are TRBV12-3 or TRBV12-4 and TRBJ2-3; 15 positions agree with TRBD2. V gave up 2 bases and J gave up 3 bases; unmatched junction bases: 12. The CDR3 sequence is 20 residues long. The CDR3 reads CASSLIAGTSGGKDTDTQYF. The CDR3 DNA is TGTGCCAGCAGTTTAATAGCCGGGACTAGCGGGGGGAAGGATACAGATACGCAGTATTTT.

This chain joins TRBV27 and TRBJ1-4; 10 bases map to TRBD1. J was trimmed by 10 bases and V by 6 bases; bases with no gene match: 8. The CDR3 totals 14 residues. CDR1 MNHEY and CDR2 SMNVEV come from the germline V gene (reference sequence). CDR3 region: CASSLTGGGRKLFF. CDR3 coding DNA: TGTGCCAGCAGCCTGACAGGGGGCGGGCGAAAACTGTTTTTT. Looking up the rest from reference TRBV27 and TRBJ1-4 gives the full variable domain: EAQVTQNPRYLITVTGKKLTVTCSQNMNHEYMSWYRQDPGLGLRQIYYSMNVEVTDKGDVPEGYKVSRKEKRNFPLILESPSPNQTSLYFCASSLTGGGRKLFFGSGTQLSVL.

The chain combines TRBV29-1 with TRBJ2-1; D might be TRBD2 (7 bases). V was cut by 3 bases and J by 6 bases, with 9 bases left in between. This CDR3 contains 12 residues. In germline, CDR1 is SQVTM, CDR2 ANQGSEA. CDR3 bases: TGCAGCGTTGAGGGGGGGCTCAATGAGCAGTTCTTC. Protein: CSVEGGLNEQFF.

V usage is TRBV28 and J usage is TRBJ1-3; D is unresolved. The CDR3 is made up of 13 amino acids. V shed 4 bases and J shed 6 bases, with 10 bases lying between them. The V gene's germline CDR1 is MDHEN and CDR2 SYDVKM. CDR3 nucleotides: TGTGCCAGCAGTTCATCCCATGTAAACACCATATATTTT. This sequence encodes CASSSSHVNTIYF.

V gene TRBV10-3 combines with J gene TRBJ1-3; TRBD1 might be the D (5 bases). CDR3 size: 14 residues. Trimming left V 10 bases short and J 0 bases short, with 13 bases between. Looked up from germline, CDR1 is ENHRY and CDR2 is SYGVKD. The DNA of the CDR3 is TGTGCCACTTGGGACCGCTACTCTGGAAACACCATATATTTT. It translates to CATWDRYSGNTIYF.

This chain connects TRBV11-3 to TRBJ2-2, with unresolved D. Germline loops: CDR1 SGHNT, CDR2 YENEEA. V lost 6 bases, J lost 5 bases, and 10 bases lay in between. The CDR3 is 13 residues long. The CDR3 region has the DNA TGTGCCAGCAGTTCCTCGATAACCGGGGAGCTGTTTTTT. Translation: CASSSSITGELFF.

This clonotype has only one observation. The rearrangement uses TRBV20-1 and TRBJ2-3; 8 bases fit TRBD2. Germline assignment: CDR1 DFQATT and CDR2 SNEGSKA (reference sequence). This CDR3 spans 18 amino acids. The trim removed 0 bases at V and 3 bases at J, leaving 14 bases unmatched. In DNA form, the CDR3 reads TGCAGTGCTAGAGATTCCCTGGGTGGCGGGGGGAAAACAGATACGCAGTATTTT. Residues: CSARDSLGGGGKTDTQYF.

In this sample, this clonotype turned up a few times. This sequence joins TRBV7-9 and TRBJ1-2, with 9 bases aligning to TRBD1. This CDR3 is 17 amino acids long. The V segment lost 4 bases and the J segment 7 bases; nucleotides outside the gene matches: 16. Germline CDR1 is SEHNR and CDR2 is FQNEAQ (reference sequence). DNA for the CDR3: TGTGCCAGCAGCTCGACCTGGGGGCAGGGACAGGGATTTGGCTACACCTTC. It codes for CASSSTWGQGQGFGYTF.

This clonotype has just a few counts. V and J are TRBV7-9 and TRBJ2-5; TRBD1 agrees at 9 bases. The end of the DNA is better explained by TRBJ2-7, so the J call may be wrong. This CDR3 spans 14 amino acids. Germline CDR1 is SEHNR and CDR2 is FQNEAQ (reference sequence). CDR3 nucleotide sequence: TGTGCCAGCAGCTTAGAAGGGACAGGGAACGAGCAGTACTTC. Protein product: CASSLEGTGNEQYF.